The 3 T cell receptor beta chains in this list originate from one sample, sequenced in a study of cytomegalovirus exposure and HLA in healthy donors. Primers included in the PCR were 60 Vbeta and 13 Jbeta primers. Libraries were prepared by immunoSEQ multiplex PCR; TCRdb keeps only in-frame clonotypes and omits some of them. The sample lists around 140,000 clones, roughly 80% seen once, with just under 3% in the top ten. Sequenced: PBMCs. The receptors stem from a female donor in good health and CMV-seronegative.

This clone was observed a few times. J is TRBJ1-5 and V is TRBV30; D is ambiguous. Germline V lookup: CDR1 GTSNPN, CDR2 SVGIG (reference sequence). This CDR3 has 13 amino acids. The V end lost 0 bases, the J end lost 7 bases, and 10 bases lay between the germline ends. DNA for the CDR3: TGTGCCTGGAGTGTACATAGAGGACAGCCCCAGCATTTT. Translating it yields CAWSVHRGQPQHF. Variable domain in full (rest from reference TRBV30 and TRBJ1-5): SQTIHQWPATLVQPVGSPLSLECTVEGTSNPNLYWYRQAAGRGLQLLFYSVGIGQISSEVPQNLSASRPQDRQFILSSKKLLLSDSGFYLCAWSVHRGQPQHFGDGTRLSIL.

This clone was detected only a few times. The chain links TRBV6-5 to TRBJ1-4; 7 positions match TRBD1. The CDR3 is made up of 14 amino acids. Per the germline V gene, CDR1 is MNHEY and CDR2 is SVGAGI. V was clipped by 6 bases and J by 7 bases; unmatched bases: 8. CDR3 in amino acids: CASSRQGYGEKLFF. CDR3 bases: TGTGCCAGCAGCCGACAGGGATATGGTGAAAAACTGTTTTTT.

The V and J genes are TRBV9 and TRBJ1-2, with a possible D match to TRBD1 (5 bases). Trimming pared 6 bases from V and 7 bases from J, leaving 19 bases between. CDR3 length equals 14 residues. Germline-derived CDR1 and CDR2 are SGDLS and YYNGEE. This CDR3 is CASTSGPSGRGYTF. The DNA for the CDR3 is TGTGCCAGCACATCAGGGCCCTCGGGTCGTGGCTACACCTTC.